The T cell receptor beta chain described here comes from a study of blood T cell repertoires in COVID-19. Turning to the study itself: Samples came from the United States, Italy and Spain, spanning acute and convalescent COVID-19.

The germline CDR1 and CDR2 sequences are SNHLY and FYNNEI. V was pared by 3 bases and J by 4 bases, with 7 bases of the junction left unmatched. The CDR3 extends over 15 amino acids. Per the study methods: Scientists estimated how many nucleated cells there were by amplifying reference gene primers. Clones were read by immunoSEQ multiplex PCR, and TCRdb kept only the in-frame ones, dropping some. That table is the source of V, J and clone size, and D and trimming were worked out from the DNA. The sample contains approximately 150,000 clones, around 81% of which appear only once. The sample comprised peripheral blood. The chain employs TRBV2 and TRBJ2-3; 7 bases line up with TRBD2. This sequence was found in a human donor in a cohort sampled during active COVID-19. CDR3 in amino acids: CASSDASGGADTQYF. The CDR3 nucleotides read TGTGCCAGCAGTGACGCTAGCGGCGGAGCAGATACGCAGTATTTT.